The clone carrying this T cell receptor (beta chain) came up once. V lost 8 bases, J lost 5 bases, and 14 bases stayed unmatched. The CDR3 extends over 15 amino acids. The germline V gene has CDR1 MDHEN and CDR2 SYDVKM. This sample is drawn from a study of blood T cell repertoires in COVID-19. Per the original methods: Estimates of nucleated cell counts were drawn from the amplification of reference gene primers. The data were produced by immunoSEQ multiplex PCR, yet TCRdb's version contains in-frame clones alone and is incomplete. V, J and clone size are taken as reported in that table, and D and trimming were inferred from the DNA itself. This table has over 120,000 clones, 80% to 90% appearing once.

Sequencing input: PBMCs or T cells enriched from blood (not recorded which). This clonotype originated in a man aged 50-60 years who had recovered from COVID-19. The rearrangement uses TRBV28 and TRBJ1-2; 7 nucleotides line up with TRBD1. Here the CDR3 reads CASEGRGAELYGYTF. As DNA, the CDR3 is TGTGCCAGCGAGGGCAGGGGGGCTGAGCTGTATGGCTACACCTTC.